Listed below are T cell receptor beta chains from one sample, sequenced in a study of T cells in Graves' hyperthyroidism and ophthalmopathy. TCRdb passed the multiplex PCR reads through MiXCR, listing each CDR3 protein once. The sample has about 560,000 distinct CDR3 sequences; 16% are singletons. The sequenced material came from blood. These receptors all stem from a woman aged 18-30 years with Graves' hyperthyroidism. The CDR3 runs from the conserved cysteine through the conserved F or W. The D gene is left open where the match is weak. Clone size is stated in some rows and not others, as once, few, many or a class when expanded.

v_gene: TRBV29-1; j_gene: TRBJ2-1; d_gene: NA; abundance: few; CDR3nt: TGCAGCGTTGGGCTGGCTAGCGTAGGCAATGAGCAGTTCTTC; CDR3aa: CSVGLASVGNEQFF
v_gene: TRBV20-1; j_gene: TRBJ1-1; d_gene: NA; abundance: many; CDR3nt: TGCAGTGCTAGGGACCCGGCCCGGTACACTGAAGCTTTCTTT; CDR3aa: CSARDPARYTEAFF
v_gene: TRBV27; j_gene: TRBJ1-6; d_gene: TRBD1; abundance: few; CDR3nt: TGTGCCAGCAGTTGGGGACAGGGCTATAATTCACCCCTCCACTTT; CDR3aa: CASSWGQGYNSPLHF
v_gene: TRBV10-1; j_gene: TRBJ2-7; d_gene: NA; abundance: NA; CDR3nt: TGCGCCAGCAGTCCAGGGGGGATCTACGAGCAGTACTTC; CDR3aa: CASSPGGIYEQYF
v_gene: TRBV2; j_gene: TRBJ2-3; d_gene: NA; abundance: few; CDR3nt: TGTGCCAGCAGTGATCAGGGCCAGGATACGCAGTATTTT; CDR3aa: CASSDQGQDTQYF
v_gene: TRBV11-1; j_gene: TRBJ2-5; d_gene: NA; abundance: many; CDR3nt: TGTGCCAGCAGCTTAGGTGTATTAGAGACCCAGTACTTC; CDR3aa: CASSLGVLETQYF
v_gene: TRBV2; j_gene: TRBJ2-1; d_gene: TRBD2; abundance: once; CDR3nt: TGTGCCAGCAGCCAAGACCCCCGGGGGGGGGCCCACAATGAGCAGTTCTTC; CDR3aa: CASSQDPRGGAHNEQFF
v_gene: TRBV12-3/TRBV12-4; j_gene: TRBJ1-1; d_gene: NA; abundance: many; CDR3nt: TGTGCCAGCAGCTCCGACTTTCAATTAGCTTTCTTT; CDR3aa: CASSSDFQLAFF
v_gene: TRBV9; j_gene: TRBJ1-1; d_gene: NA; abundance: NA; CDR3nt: TGTGCCAGCAGAGGACCCCTGGGGGCTTTCTTT; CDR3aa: CASRGPLGAFF
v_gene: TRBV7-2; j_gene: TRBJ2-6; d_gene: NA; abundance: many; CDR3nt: TGTGCCAGCAGCTTAGCGCAGAGGTCTGGGGCCAACGTCCTGACTTTC; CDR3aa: CASSLAQRSGANVLTF
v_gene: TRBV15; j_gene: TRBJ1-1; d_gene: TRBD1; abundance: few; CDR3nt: TGTGCCACCAGCAGAGACCAGGGGGCAACTAAAGCTTTCTTT; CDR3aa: CATSRDQGATKAFF
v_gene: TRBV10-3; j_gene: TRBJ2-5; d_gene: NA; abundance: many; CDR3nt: TGTGCCAGCTCACGGGGTTTTGGGGAGACCCAGTACTTC; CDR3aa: CASSRGFGETQYF
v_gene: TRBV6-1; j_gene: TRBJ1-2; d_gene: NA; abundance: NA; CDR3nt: TGTGCCAGCAGTACAGGACAAGGGGGCTACACCTTC; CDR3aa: CASSTGQGGYTF
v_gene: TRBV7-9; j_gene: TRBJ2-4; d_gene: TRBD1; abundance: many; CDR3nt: TGTGCCAGCAGCTCCCGGGACAGGAGGAACATTCAGTACTTC; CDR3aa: CASSSRDRRNIQYF
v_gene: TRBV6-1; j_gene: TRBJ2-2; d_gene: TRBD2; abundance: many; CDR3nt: TGTGCCAGCAGTGAGGTAGCGGGGGGCCGCACCGGGGAGCTGTTTTTT; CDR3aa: CASSEVAGGRTGELFF
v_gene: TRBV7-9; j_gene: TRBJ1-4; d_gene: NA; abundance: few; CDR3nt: TGTGCCAGCAGCCCTCGGGGCGAGAATGAAAAACTGTTTTTT; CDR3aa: CASSPRGENEKLFF
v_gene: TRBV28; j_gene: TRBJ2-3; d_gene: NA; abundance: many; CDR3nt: TGTGCCAGCAGTTCCCTCCGGCTTAGCGGCACAGATACGCAGTATTTT; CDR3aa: CASSSLRLSGTDTQYF
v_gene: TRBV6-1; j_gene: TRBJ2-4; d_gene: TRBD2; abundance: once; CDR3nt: TGTGCCAGCAAACGGGGGGGGGGTAGCATTCAGTACTTC; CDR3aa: CASKRGGGSIQYF
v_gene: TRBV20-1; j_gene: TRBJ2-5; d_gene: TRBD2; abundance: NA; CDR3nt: TGCAGTGCTAGAGATTTTCGGACTAGCGGGGGGATTTCGGAGACCCAGTACTTC; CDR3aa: CSARDFRTSGGISETQYF
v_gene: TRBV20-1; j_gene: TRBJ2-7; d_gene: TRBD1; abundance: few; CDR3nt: TGCAGTGCTAGAAAAACGGGACAGCCGACCTGGGGCGAGCAGTACTTC; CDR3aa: CSARKTGQPTWGEQYF
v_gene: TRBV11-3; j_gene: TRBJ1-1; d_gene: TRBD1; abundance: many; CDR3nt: TGTGCCAGCAGCTTAACCTTGACAGGGGACTACACTGAAGCTTTCTTT; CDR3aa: CASSLTLTGDYTEAFF
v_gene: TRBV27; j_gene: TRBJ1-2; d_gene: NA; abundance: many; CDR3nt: TGTGCCAGCAGTCTCCAGGGCTCCGGGGGCTACACCTTC; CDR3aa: CASSLQGSGGYTF
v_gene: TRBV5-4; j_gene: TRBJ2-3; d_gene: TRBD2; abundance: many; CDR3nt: TGTGCCAGCAGCTTGGCCCCGCTAGCGGGGGGGCGGGATACGCAGTATTTT; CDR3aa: CASSLAPLAGGRDTQYF
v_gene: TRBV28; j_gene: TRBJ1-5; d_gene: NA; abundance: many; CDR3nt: TGTGCCAGCAGTTTAGGGGTGGTCAGCAATCAGCCCCAGCATTTT; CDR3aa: CASSLGVVSNQPQHF
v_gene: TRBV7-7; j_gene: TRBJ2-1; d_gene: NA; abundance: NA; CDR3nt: TGTGCTAGCAGCTTGGGGGCCGGGACTCCCAATGAGCAGTTCTTC; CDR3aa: CASSLGAGTPNEQFF
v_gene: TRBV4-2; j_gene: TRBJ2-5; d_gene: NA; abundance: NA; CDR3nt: TGTGCCAGCAGCCAGGGACACGGCAAACAGACCCAGTACTTC; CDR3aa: CASSQGHGKQTQYF
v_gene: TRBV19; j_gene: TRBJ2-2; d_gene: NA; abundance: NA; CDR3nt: TGTGCCAGTAGTAAGGTGGCCGGGACCGGGGAGCTGTTTTTT; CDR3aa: CASSKVAGTGELFF
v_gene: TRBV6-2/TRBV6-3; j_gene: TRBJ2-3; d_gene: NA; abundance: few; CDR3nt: TGTGCCAGCAGTAAACTTGACAGCCACACAGATACGCAGTATTTT; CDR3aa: CASSKLDSHTDTQYF
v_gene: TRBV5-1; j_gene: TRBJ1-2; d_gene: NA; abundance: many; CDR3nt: TGCGCCAGCAGCTTGGGCAGGGGCGCTACAAACTATGGCTACACCTTC; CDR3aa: CASSLGRGATNYGYTF
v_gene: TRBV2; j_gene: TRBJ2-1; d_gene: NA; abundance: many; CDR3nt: TGTGCCAGCAGTGAGGGCGGGACCTATTACAATGAGCAGTTCTTC; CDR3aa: CASSEGGTYYNEQFF
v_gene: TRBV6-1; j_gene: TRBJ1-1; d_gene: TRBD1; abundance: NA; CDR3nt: TGTGCCAGCAGAAGGACAGGGTTGAACACTGAAGCTTTCTTT; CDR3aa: CASRRTGLNTEAFF
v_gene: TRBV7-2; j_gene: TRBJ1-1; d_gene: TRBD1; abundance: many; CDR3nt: TGTGCCAGCAGCTTTGAGGGGGCGAACACTGAAGCTTTCTTT; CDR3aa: CASSFEGANTEAFF
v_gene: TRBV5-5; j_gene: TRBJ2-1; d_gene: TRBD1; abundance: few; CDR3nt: TGTGCCAGCAGCTGGACAGGCCACTACAATGAGCAGTTCTTC; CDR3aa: CASSWTGHYNEQFF
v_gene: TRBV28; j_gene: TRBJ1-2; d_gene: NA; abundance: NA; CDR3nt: TGTGCCAGCAGTTTGAACCCTCCAGGGGTCTATGGCTACACCTTC; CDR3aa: CASSLNPPGVYGYTF
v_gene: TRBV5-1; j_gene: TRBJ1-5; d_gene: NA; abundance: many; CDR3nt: TGCGCCAGCAGCCCGAATGGGGGTCAGCCCCAGCATTTT; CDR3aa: CASSPNGGQPQHF
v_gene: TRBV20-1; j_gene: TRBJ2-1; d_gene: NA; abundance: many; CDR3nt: TGCAGTGCTACGACTCGGGGGAACTACAATGAGCAGTTCTTC; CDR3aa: CSATTRGNYNEQFF
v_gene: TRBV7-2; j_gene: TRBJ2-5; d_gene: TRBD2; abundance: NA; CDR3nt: TGTGCCAGCAGCTCACCACAGCGGGAGTGGTTGGAGACCCAGTACTTC; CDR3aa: CASSSPQREWLETQYF
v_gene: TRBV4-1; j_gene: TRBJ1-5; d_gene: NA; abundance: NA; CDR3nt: TGCGCCAGCAGCCAAGTAACAGATAGCAATCAGCCCCAGCATTTT; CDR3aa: CASSQVTDSNQPQHF
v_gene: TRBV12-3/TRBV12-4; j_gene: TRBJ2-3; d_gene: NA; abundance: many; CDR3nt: TGTGCCAGCAGTGCGGGACCCTTGGGGGATACGCAGTATTTT; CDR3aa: CASSAGPLGDTQYF
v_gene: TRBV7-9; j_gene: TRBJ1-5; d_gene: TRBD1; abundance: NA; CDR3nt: TGTGCCAGCAGCGGCTACAGGGGAACTTATAGCAATCAGCCCCAGCATTTT; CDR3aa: CASSGYRGTYSNQPQHF
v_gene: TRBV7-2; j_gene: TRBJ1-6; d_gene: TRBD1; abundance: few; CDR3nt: TGTGCCAGCAGCTCCCCCGGGACAGTTTATTCACCCCTCCACTTT; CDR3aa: CASSSPGTVYSPLHF
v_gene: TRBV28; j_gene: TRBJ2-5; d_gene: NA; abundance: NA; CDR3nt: TGTGCCAGCAGTATGGGACACCGAGAGACCCAGTACTTC; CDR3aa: CASSMGHRETQYF
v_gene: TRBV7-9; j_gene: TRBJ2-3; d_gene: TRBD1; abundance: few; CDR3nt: TGTGCCAGCAGCACCCGGACAGGGGGCCCCACAGATACGCAGTATTTT; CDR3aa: CASSTRTGGPTDTQYF
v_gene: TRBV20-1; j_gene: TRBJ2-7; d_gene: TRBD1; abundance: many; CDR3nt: TGCAGTGCTAGGGGACAGGAACCCTACGAGCAGTACTTC; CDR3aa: CSARGQEPYEQYF
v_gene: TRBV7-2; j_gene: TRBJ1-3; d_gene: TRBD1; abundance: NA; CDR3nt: TGTGCCAGCAGCTTAGTCGTCAGGGGGGCTGGAAACACCATATATTTT; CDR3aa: CASSLVVRGAGNTIYF
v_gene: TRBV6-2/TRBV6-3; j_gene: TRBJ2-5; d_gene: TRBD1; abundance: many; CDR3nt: TGTGCCAGCAGGCCTCGGACAGGGGTACAAGAGACCCAGTACTTC; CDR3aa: CASRPRTGVQETQYF
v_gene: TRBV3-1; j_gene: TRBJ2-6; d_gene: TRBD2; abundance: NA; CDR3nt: TGTGCCAGCAGCCAAGCCGGGACTAGCGGGGCCAACGTCCTGACTTTC; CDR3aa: CASSQAGTSGANVLTF
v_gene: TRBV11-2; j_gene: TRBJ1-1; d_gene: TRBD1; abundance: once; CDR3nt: TGTGCCAGCAGCCAAGACAGGGGGGTGAACACTGAAGCTTTCTTT; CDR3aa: CASSQDRGVNTEAFF
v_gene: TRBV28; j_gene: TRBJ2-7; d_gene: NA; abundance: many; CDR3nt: TGTGCCAGCAGTCTCCGGACCTCCCCCGACGAGCAGTACTTC; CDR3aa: CASSLRTSPDEQYF
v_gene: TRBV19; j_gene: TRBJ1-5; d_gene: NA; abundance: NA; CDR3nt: TGTGCCAGTAGTATCCGTGACAGCAATCAGCCCCAGCATTTT; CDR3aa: CASSIRDSNQPQHF